Listed below are T cell receptor beta chains from one sample, sequenced in a study of blood T cell repertoires in COVID-19. The repertoire was sequenced with immunoSEQ multiplex PCR; TCRdb's copy has only in-frame clones and lacks some. The repertoire consists of some 170,000 clones, with about 79% occurring once and the leading ten covering over 12%. The specimen was PBMCs or T cells enriched from blood (not recorded which). The receptors derive from a man aged 45 to 65 who had recovered from COVID-19. Each CDR3 is given with its conserved first and last residue. A D gene is named only where the DNA matches it firmly. Expanded clones are given a class, and other clones once, few, many or no size at all.

J gene: TRBJ2-1; clone size: .; D gene: TRBD2; V gene: TRBV5-4; CDR3 DNA: TGTGCCAGCAGTCATAGCGGGGGCGGACACAATGAGCAGTTCTTC; CDR3 protein: CASSHSGGGHNEQFF
J gene: TRBJ1-2; clone size: once; D gene: .; V gene: TRBV4-1; CDR3 DNA: TGCGCCAGCAGCCGGGACTTGGGGTCTGGCTACACCTTC; CDR3 protein: CASSRDLGSGYTF
J gene: TRBJ2-3; clone size: .; D gene: TRBD2; V gene: TRBV4-2; CDR3 DNA: TGTGCCAGCAGCCAGTTTTGGGCGGGGGGGTCCACAGATACGCAGTATTTT; CDR3 protein: CASSQFWAGGSTDTQYF
J gene: TRBJ2-5; clone size: .; D gene: .; V gene: TRBV5-4; CDR3 DNA: TGTGCCAGCAGCTATGTGCCGGGGGAGACCCAGTACTTC; CDR3 protein: CASSYVPGETQYF
J gene: TRBJ2-1; clone size: .; D gene: .; V gene: TRBV7-9; CDR3 DNA: TGTGCCAGCAGCTCCCGGAGGATAGATGAGCAGTTCTTC; CDR3 protein: CASSSRRIDEQFF
J gene: TRBJ2-2; clone size: .; D gene: .; V gene: TRBV5-1; CDR3 DNA: TGCGCCAGCAAAGACCCAGGGCGGGGGGAGCTGTTTTTT; CDR3 protein: CASKDPGRGELFF
J gene: TRBJ2-3; clone size: .; D gene: .; V gene: TRBV28; CDR3 DNA: TGTGCCAGCAGCCTGGACATCCAGAGCACAGATACGCAGTATTTT; CDR3 protein: CASSLDIQSTDTQYF
J gene: TRBJ2-5; clone size: .; D gene: .; V gene: TRBV11-2; CDR3 DNA: TGTGCCAGCAGCTCGATCGCGGGTTTCGGAAGGGTAGGTCGAGAGACCCAGTACTTC; CDR3 protein: CASSSIAGFGRVGRETQYF
J gene: TRBJ2-1; clone size: .; D gene: .; V gene: TRBV9; CDR3 DNA: TGTGCCAGCAGCGTAGAGCATAGTGGAGTCAATGAGCAGTTCTTC; CDR3 protein: CASSVEHSGVNEQFF
J gene: TRBJ1-1; clone size: .; D gene: .; V gene: TRBV28; CDR3 DNA: TGTGCCAGCAGTTTCCTCTCCCGGGGGGGCGGGAACACTGAAGCTTTCTTT; CDR3 protein: CASSFLSRGGGNTEAFF
J gene: TRBJ2-5; clone size: .; D gene: .; V gene: TRBV7-7; CDR3 DNA: TGTGCCAGCAGCCACCGGTCGGGTCAAGAGACCCAGTACTTC; CDR3 protein: CASSHRSGQETQYF
J gene: TRBJ1-4; clone size: .; D gene: .; V gene: TRBV19; CDR3 DNA: TGTGCCAGCAGTTACCATGCAGGGTCCCTAAATGAAAAACTGTTTTTT; CDR3 protein: CASSYHAGSLNEKLFF
J gene: TRBJ1-1; clone size: once; D gene: .; V gene: TRBV7-9; CDR3 DNA: TGTGCCAGCAGCTCAGAGCGCAACCGGGAAGCTTTCTTT; CDR3 protein: CASSSERNREAFF